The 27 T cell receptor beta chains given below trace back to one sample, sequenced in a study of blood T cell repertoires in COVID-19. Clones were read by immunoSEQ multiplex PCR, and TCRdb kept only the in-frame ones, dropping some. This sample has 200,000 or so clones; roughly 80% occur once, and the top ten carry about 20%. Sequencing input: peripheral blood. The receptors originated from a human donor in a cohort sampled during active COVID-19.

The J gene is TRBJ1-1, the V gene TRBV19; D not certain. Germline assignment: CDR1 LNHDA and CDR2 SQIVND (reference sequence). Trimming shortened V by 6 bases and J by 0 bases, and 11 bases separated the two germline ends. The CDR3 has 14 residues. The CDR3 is CASRFKLMNTEAFF. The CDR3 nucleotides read TGTGCCAGTAGATTCAAGCTAATGAACACTGAAGCTTTCTTT.

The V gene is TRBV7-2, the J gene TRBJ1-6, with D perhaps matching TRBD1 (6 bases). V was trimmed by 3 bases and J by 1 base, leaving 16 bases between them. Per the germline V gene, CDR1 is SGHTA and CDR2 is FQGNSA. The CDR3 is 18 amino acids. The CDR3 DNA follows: TGTGCCAGCAGCTTTGGGGGCTCAAGTAGGTCCTATAATTCACCCCTCCACTTT. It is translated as CASSFGGSSRSYNSPLHF. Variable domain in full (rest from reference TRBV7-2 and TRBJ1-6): GAGVSQSPSNKVTEKGKDVELRCDPISGHTALYWYRQSLGQGLEFLIYFQGNSAPDKSGLPSDRFSAERTGGSVSTLTIQRTQQEDSAVYLCASSFGGSSRSYNSPLHFGNGTRLTVT.

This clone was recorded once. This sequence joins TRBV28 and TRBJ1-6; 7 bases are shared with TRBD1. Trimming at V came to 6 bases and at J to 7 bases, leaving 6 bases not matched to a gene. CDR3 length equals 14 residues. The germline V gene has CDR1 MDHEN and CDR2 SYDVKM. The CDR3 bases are TGTGCCAGCAGACCGACAGGGTTGAATTCACCCCTCCACTTT. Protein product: CASRPTGLNSPLHF. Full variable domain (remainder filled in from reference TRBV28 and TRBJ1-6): DVKVTQSSRYLVKRTGEKVFLECVQDMDHENMFWYRQDPGLGLRLIYFSYDVKMKEKGDIPEGYSVSREKKERFSLILESASTNQTSMYLCASRPTGLNSPLHFGNGTRLTVT.

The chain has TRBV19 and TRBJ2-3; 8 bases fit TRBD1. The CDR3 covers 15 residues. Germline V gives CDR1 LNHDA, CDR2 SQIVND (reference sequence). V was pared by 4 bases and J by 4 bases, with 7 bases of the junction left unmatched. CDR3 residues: CASSRRTQGADTQYF. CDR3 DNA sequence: TGTGCCAGTAGTAGGCGGACACAGGGGGCAGATACGCAGTATTTT. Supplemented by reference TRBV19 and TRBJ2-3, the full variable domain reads DGGITQSPKYLFRKEGQNVTLSCEQNLNHDAMYWYRQDPGQGLRLIYYSQIVNDFQKGDIAEGYSVSREKKESFPLTVTSAQKNPTAFYLCASSRRTQGADTQYFGPGTRLTVL.

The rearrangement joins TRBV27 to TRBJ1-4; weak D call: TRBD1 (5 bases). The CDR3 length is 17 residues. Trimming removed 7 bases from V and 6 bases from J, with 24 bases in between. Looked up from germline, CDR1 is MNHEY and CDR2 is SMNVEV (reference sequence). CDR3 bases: TGTGCCAGCAACCGTTGGAGAGTGCGGGGGTTAGATGAAAAACTGTTTTTT. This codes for CASNRWRVRGLDEKLFF.

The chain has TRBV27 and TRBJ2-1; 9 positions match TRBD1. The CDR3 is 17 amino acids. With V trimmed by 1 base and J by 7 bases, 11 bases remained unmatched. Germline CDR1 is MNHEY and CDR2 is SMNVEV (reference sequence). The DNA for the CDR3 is TGTGCCAGCAGTTTATTTGGACAGGGGCCTCCTGGGAATGAGCAGTTCTTC. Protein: CASSLFGQGPPGNEQFF.

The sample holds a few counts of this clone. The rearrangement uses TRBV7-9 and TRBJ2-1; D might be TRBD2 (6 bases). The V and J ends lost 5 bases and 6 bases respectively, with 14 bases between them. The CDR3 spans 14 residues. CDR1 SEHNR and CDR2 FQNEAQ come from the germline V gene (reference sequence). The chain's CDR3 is CASSPPGSSNEQFF. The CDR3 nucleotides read TGTGCCAGCAGCCCTCCCGGGAGTTCCAATGAGCAGTTCTTC.

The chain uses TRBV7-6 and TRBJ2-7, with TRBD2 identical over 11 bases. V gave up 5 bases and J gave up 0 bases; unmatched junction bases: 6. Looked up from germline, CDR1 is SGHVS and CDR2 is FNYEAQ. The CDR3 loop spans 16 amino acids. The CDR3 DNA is TGTGCCAGCAGCCTGGGGACTAGCGGCGGCTCCTACGAGCAGTACTTC. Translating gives CASSLGTSGGSYEQYF. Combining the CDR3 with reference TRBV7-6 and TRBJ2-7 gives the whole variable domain GAGVSQSPRYKVTKRGQDVALRCDPISGHVSLYWYRQALGQGPEFLTYFNYEAQQDKSGLPNDRFSAERPEGSISTLTIQRTEQRDSAMYRCASSLGTSGGSYEQYFGPGTRLTVT.

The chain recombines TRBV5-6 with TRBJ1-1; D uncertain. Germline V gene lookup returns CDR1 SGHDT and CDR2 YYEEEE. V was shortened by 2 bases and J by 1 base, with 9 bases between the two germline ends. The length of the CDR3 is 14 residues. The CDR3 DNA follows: TGTGCCAGCAGCTTTACGGACTGGAACACTGAAGCTTTCTTT. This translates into CASSFTDWNTEAFF.

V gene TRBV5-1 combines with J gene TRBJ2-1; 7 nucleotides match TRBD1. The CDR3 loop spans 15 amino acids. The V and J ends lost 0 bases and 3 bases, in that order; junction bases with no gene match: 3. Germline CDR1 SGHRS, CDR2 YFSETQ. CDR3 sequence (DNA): TGCGCCAGCAGCTTGGCGGGACAGAACTACAATGAGCAGTTCTTC. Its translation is CASSLAGQNYNEQFF.

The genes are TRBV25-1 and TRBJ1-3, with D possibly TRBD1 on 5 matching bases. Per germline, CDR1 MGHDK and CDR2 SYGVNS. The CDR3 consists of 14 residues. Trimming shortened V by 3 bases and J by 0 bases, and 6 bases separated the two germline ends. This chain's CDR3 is CASSEGGSGNTIYF. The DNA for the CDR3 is TGTGCCAGCAGTGAGGGGGGCTCTGGAAACACCATATATTTT.

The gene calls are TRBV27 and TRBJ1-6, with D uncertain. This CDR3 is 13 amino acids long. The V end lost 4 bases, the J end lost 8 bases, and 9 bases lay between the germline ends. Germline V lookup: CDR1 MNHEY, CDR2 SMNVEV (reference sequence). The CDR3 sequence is CASSSPPDSPLHF. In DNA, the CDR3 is TGTGCCAGCAGTTCTCCTCCCGATTCACCCCTCCACTTT.

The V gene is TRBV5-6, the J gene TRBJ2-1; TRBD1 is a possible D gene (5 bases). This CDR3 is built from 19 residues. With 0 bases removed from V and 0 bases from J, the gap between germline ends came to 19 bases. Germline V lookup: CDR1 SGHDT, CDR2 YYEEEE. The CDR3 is CASSLDRTLGLSSYNEQFF. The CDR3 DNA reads TGTGCCAGCAGCTTGGACAGGACACTGGGTCTTAGCTCCTACAATGAGCAGTTCTTC.

The CDR3 coding sequence is TGCGCCAGCAGCCAAGATCTTACAGGGAACAATCAGCCCCAGCATTTT. It encodes CASSQDLTGNNQPQHF. This chain uses TRBV4-1 with TRBJ1-5; a weak D match, TRBD1 (6 bases). V shed 0 bases and J shed 3 bases, with 12 bases lying between them. The CDR3 is 16 amino acids. Germline lookup yields CDR1 MGHRA and CDR2 YSYEKL.

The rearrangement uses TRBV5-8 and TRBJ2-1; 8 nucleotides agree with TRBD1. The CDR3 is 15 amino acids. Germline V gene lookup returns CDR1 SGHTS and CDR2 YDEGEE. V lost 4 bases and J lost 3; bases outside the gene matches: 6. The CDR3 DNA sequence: TGTGCCAGCAGCAAGGGGGACAGGATCTACAATGAGCAGTTCTTC. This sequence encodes CASSKGDRIYNEQFF.

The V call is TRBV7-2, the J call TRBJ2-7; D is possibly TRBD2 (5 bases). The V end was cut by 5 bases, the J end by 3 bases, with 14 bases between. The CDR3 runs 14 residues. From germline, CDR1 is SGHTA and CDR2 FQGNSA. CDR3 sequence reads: CASSRRTGNYEQYF. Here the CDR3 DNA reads TGTGCCAGCAGCAGAAGGACTGGAAACTACGAGCAGTACTTC. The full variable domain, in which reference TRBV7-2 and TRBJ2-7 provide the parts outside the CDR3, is GAGVSQSPSNKVTEKGKDVELRCDPISGHTALYWYRQSLGQGLEFLIYFQGNSAPDKSGLPSDRFSAERTGGSVSTLTIQRTQQEDSAVYLCASSRRTGNYEQYFGPGTRLTVT.

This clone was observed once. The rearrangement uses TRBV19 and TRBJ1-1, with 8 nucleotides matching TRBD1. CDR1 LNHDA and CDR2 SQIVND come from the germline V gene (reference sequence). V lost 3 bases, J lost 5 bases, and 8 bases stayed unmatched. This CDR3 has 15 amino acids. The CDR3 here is CASSIPQGAGTEAFF. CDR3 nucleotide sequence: TGTGCCAGTAGTATTCCTCAGGGGGCCGGGACTGAAGCTTTCTTT.

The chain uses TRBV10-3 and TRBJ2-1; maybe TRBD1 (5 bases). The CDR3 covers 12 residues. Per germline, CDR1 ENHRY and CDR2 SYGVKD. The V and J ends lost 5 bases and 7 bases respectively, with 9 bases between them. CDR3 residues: CAISRGENEQFF. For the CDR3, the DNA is TGTGCCATCAGTAGGGGTGAGAATGAGCAGTTCTTC.

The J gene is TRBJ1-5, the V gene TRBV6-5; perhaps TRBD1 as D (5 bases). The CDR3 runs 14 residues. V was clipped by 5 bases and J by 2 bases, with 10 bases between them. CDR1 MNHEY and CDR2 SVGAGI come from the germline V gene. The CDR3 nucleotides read TGTGCCAGCAGTCGACGGGGGGGCAATCAGCCCCAGCATTTT. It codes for CASSRRGGNQPQHF.

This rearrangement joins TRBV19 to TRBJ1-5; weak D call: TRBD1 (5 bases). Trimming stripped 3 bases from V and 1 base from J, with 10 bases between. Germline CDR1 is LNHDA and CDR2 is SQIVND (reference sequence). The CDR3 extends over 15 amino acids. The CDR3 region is CASSIWGESNQPQHF. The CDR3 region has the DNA TGTGCCAGTAGTATCTGGGGGGAGAGCAATCAGCCCCAGCATTTT.

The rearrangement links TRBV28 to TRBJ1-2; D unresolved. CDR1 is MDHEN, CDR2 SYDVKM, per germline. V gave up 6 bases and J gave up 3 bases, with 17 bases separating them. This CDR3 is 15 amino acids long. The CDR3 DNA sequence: TGTGCCAGCAGACGGCGCCCCGACACCTACTATGGCTACACCTTC. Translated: CASRRRPDTYYGYTF.

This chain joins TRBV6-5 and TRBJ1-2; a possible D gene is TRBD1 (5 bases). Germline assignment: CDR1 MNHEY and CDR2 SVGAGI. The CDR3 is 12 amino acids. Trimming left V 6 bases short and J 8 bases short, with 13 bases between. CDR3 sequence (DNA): TGTGCCAGCAGCCCGACAGTAACAGGCTACACCTTC. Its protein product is CASSPTVTGYTF.

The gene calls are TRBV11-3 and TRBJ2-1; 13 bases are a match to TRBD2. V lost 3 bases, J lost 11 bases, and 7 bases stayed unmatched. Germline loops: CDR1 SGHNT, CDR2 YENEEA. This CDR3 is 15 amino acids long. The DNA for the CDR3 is TGTGCCAGCAGCTTTTCTGGGACTAGCGGGGCGAAGCAGTTCTTC. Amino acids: CASSFSGTSGAKQFF.

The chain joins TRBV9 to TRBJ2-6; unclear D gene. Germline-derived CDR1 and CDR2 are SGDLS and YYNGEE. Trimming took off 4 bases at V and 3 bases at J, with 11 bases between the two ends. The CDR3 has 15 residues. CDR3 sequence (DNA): TGTGCCAGCAGCAAAGAACCGGGTGGGGCCAACGTCCTGACTTTC. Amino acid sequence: CASSKEPGGANVLTF.

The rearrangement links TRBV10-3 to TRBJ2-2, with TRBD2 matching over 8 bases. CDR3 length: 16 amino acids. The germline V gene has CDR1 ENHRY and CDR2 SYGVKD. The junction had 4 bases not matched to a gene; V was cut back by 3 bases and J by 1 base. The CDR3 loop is CAISDSAGGNTGELFF. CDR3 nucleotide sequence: TGTGCCATCAGTGACTCGGCGGGGGGGAACACCGGGGAGCTGTTTTTT.

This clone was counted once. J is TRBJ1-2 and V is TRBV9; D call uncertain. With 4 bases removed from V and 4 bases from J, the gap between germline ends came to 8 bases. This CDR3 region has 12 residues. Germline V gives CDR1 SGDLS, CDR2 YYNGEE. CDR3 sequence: CASSKISYGYTF. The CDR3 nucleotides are TGTGCCAGCAGCAAGATTAGCTATGGCTACACCTTC. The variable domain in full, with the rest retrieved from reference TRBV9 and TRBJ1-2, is DSGVTQTPKHLITATGQRVTLRCSPRSGDLSVYWYQQSLDQGLQFLIQYYNGEERAKGNILERFSAQQFPDLHSELNLSSLELGDSALYFCASSKISYGYTFGSGTRLTVV.

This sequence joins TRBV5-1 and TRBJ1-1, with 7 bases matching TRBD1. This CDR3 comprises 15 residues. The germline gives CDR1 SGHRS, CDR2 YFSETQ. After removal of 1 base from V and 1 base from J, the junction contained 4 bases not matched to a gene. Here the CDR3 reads CASSLTGDENTEAFF. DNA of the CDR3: TGCGCCAGCAGCTTGACAGGGGACGAGAACACTGAAGCTTTCTTT.